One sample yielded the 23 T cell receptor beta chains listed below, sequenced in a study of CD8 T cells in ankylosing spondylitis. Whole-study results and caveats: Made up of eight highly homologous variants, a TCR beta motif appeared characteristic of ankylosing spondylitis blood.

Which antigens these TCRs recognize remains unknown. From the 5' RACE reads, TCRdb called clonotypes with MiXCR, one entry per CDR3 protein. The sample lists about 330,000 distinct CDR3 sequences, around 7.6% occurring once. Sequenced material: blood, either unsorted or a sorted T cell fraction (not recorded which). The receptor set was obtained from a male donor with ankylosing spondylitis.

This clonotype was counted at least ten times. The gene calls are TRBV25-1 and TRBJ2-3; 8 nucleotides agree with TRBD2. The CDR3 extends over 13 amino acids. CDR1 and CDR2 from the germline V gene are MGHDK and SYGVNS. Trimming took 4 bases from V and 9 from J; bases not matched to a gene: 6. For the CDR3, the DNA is TGTGCCAGCAGTGTGACTAGCGACGGAACGCAGTATTTT. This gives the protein CASSVTSDGTQYF.

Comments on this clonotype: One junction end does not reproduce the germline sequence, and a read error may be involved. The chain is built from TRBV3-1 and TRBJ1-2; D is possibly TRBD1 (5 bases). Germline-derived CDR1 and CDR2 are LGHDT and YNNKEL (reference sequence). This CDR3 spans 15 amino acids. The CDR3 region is CASSQDTARDYGYTF. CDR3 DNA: TGTGCCAGCAGCCAAGATACTGCTAGGGACTACGGCTACACCTTC.

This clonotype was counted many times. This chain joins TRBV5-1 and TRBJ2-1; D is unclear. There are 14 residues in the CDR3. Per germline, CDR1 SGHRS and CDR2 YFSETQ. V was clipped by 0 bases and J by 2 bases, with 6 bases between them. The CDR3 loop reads CASSLGLTYNEQFF. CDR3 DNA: TGCGCCAGCAGCTTGGGACTTACCTACAATGAGCAGTTCTTC.

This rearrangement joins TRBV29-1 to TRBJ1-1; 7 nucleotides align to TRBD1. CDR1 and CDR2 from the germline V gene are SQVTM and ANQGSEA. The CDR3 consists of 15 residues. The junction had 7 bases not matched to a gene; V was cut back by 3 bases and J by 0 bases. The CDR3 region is CSVDATGRMNTEAFF. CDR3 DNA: TGCAGCGTTGACGCGACAGGGAGAATGAACACTGAAGCTTTCTTT.

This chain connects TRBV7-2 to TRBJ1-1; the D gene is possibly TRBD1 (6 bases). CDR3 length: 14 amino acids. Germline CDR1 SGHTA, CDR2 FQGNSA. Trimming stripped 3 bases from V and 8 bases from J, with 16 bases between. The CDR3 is CASSLYLTGPEAFF. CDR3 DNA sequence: TGTGCCAGCAGCTTGTACCTCACAGGGCCCGAAGCTTTCTTT.

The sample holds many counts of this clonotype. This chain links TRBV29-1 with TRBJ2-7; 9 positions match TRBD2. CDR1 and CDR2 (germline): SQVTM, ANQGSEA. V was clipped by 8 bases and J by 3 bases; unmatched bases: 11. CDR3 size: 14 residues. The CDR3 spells CSFKALAGDYEQYF. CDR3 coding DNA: TGCAGCTTCAAGGCCTTAGCGGGGGACTACGAGCAGTACTTC.

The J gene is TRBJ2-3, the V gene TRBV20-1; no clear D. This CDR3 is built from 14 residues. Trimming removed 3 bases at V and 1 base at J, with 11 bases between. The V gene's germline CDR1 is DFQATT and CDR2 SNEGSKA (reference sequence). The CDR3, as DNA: TGCAGTGCTAGCGTACGGGCCGGCACAGATACGCAGTATTTT. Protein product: CSASVRAGTDTQYF.

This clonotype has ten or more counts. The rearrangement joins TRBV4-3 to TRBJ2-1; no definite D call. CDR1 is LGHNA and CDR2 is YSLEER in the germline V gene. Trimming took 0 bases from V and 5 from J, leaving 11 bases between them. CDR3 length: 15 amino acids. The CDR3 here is CASSQDESHNNEQFF. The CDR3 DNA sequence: TGCGCCAGCAGCCAAGATGAAAGCCATAACAATGAGCAGTTCTTC.

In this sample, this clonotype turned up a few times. The CDR3 nucleotides read TGTGCCAGCAGCTCGACTAGCGGGTTGTCCTACGAGCAGTACTTC. It is translated as CASSSTSGLSYEQYF. The chain employs TRBV7-2 and TRBJ2-7; 10 nucleotides line up with TRBD2. The CDR3 runs 15 residues. With 4 bases clipped from V and 1 base from J, the junction kept 4 bases outside the gene matches. CDR1 SGHTA and CDR2 FQGNSA come from the germline V gene.

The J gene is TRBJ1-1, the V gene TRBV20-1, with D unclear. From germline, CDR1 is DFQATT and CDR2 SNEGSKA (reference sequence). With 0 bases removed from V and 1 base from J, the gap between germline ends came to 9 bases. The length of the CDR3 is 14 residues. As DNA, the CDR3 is TGCAGTGCTAGAGATCCGAGGCGGAACACTGAAGCTTTCTTT. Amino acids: CSARDPRRNTEAFF.

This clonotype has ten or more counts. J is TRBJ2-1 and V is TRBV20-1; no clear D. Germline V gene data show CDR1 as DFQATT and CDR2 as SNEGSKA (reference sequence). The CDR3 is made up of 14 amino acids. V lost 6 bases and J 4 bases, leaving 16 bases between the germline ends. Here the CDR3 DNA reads TGCAGTGCCAAATGGTGGCGGCAATACAATGAGCAGTTCTTC. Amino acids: CSAKWWRQYNEQFF.

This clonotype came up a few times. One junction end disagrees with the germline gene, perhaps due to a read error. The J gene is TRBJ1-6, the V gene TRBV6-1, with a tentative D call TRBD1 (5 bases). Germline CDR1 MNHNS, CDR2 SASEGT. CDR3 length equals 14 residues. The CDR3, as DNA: TGTGCCAGCAGGGAAGGGACTCGGGATTCACCCCTCCACTTT. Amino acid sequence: CASREGTRDSPLHF.

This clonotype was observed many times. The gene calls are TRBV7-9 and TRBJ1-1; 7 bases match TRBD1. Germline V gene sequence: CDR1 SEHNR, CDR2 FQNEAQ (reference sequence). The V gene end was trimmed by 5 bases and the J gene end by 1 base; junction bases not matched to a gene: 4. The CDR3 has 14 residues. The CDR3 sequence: CASSRQGRNTEAFF. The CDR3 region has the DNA TGTGCCAGCAGCCGACAGGGTCGGAACACTGAAGCTTTCTTT.

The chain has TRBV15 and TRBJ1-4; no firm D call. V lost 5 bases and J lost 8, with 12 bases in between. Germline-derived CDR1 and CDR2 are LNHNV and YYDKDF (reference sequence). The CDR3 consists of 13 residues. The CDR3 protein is CATSPLAGEKLFF. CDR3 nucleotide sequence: TGTGCCACCAGCCCGCTCGCCGGGGAAAAACTGTTTTTT.

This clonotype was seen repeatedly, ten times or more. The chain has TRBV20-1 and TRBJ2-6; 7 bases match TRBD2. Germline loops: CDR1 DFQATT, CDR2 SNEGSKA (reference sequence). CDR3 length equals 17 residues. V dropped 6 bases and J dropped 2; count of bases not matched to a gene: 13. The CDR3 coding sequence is TGCAGTGCAACGATCGGGACTATAGGAACTGGGGCCAACGTCCTGACTTTC. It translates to CSATIGTIGTGANVLTF.

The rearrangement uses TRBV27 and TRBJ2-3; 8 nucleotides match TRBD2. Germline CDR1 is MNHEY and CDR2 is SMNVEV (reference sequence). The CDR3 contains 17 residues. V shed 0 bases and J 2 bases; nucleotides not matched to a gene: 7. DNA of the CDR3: TGTGCCAGCAGTTTATCGGTTAGCGGGGCCCCCACAGATACGCAGTATTTT. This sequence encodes CASSLSVSGAPTDTQYF.

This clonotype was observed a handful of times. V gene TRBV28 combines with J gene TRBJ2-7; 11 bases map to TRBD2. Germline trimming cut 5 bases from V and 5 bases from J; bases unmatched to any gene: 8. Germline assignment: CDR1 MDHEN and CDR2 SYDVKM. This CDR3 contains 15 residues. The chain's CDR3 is CASSKLAGVGNEQYF. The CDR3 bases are TGTGCCAGCAGTAAACTAGCGGGAGTAGGCAACGAGCAGTACTTC.

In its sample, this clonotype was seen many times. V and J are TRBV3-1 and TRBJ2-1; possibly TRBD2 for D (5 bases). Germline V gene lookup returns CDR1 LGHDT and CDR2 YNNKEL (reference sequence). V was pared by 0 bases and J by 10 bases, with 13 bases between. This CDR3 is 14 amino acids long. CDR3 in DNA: TGTGCCAGCAGCCAAGATCGGACTGGCCCCGAGCAGTTCTTC. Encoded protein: CASSQDRTGPEQFF.

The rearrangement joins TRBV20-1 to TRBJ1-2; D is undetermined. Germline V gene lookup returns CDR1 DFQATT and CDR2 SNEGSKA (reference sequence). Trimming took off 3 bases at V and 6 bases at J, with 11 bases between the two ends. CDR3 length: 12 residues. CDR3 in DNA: TGCAGTGCTAGCCGACAAAATCATGGCTACACCTTC. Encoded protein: CSASRQNHGYTF.

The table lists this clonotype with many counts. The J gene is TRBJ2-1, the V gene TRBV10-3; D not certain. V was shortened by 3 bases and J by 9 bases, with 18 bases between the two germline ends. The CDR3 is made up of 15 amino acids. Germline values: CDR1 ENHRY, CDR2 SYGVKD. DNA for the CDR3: TGTGCCATCAGTGACCCTCGAGAAGGCTTCCCTGAGCAGTTCTTC. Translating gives CAISDPREGFPEQFF.

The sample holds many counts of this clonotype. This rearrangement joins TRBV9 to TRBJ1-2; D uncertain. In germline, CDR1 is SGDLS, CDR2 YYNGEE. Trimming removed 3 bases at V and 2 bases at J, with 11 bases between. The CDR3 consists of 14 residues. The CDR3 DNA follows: TGTGCCAGCAGCGCCAGAGGAGGGAACTATGGCTACACCTTC. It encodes CASSARGGNYGYTF.

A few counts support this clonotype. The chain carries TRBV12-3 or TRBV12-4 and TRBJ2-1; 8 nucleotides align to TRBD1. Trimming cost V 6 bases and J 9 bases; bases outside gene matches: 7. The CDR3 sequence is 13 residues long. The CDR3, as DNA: TGTGCCAGCAGCCGACGACAGGGGCTTGAGCAGTTCTTC. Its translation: CASSRRQGLEQFF.

CDR3 loop: CSVEESSGVLQYF. DNA of the CDR3: TGCAGCGTTGAAGAATCTAGCGGGGTCCTTCAGTACTTC. The V gene is TRBV29-1, the J gene TRBJ2-4; 9 bases align to TRBD2. J was trimmed by 11 bases and V by 0 bases; bases with no gene match: 5. This CDR3 comprises 13 residues. Germline CDR1 and CDR2: SQVTM and ANQGSEA. The variable domain in full, completed from reference TRBV29-1 and TRBJ2-4, reads SAVISQKPSRDICQRGTSLTIQCQVDSQVTMMFWYRQQPGQSLTLIATANQGSEATYESGFVIDKFPISRPNLTFSTLTVSNMSPEDSSIYLCSVEESSGVLQYFGAGTRLSVL.